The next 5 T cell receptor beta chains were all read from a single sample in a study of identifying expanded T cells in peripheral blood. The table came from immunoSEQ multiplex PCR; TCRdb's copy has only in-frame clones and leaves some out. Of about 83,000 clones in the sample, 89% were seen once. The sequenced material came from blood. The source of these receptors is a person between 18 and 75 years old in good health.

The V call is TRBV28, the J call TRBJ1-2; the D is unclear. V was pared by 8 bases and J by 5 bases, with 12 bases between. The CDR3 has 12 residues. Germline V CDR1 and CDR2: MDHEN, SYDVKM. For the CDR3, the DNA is TGTGCCAGCGGATTTGGAAGTTATGGCTACACCTTC. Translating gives CASGFGSYGYTF.

The CDR3 nucleotides are TGTGCCAGCAGTTTGCGGGAGAACAATGAGCAGTTCTTC. Amino acids: CASSLRENNEQFF. This chain joins TRBV27 and TRBJ2-1; 7 bases match TRBD2. Germline V gene data show CDR1 as MNHEY and CDR2 as SMNVEV (reference sequence). V lost 3 bases and J lost 5; bases outside the gene matches: 1. The CDR3 is 13 residues long.

CDR3 region: CASSTLTSGPTYEQYF. Here the CDR3 DNA reads TGTGCCAGCAGCACCCTGACTAGCGGGCCGACCTACGAGCAGTACTTC. This rearrangement joins TRBV11-2 to TRBJ2-7, with 10 bases identical to TRBD2. The junction had 9 bases not matched to a gene; V was cut back by 5 bases and J by 2 bases. The CDR3 has 16 amino acids. The germline V gene encodes CDR1 SGHAT and CDR2 FQNNGV.

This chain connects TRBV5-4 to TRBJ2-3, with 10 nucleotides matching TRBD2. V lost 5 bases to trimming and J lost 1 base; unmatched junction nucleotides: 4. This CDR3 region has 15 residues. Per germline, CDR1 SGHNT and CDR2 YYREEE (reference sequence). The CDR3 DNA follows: TGTGCCAGCAGGCCCGGACTAGCGGGCACAGATACGCAGTATTTT. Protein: CASRPGLAGTDTQYF.

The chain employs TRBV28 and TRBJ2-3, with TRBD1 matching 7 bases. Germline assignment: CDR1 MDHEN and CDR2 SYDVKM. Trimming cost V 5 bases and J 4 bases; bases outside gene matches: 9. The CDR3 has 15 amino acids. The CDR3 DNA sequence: TGTGCCAGCAGTGTACAGGGGCTGGGCGCAGATACGCAGTATTTT. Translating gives CASSVQGLGADTQYF. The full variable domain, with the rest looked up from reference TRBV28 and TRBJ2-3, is DVKVTQSSRYLVKRTGEKVFLECVQDMDHENMFWYRQDPGLGLRLIYFSYDVKMKEKGDIPEGYSVSREKKERFSLILESASTNQTSMYLCASSVQGLGADTQYFGPGTRLTVL.